The 7 T cell receptor beta chains in this list originate from one sample, sequenced in a study of T cell repertoires in cytomegalovirus infection. TCRdb re-analysed the reads in MiXCR, keeping a single row per CDR3 protein. The sample shows around 550,000 distinct CDR3 sequences, approximately 26% of them seen only once. Source material: PBMCs. These receptor sequences come from a human donor in good health (CMV status not recorded). Some clones in this sample may be carry-over from other donors' samples.

This clonotype was seen a few times. The chain has TRBV29-1 and TRBJ2-6; D is undetermined. Per germline, CDR1 SQVTM and CDR2 ANQGSEA. Deletions cut 4 bases from V and 2 bases from J, with 6 bases between. CDR3 length: 13 residues. This CDR3 is CSVVVPGANVLTF. CDR3 DNA sequence: TGCAGCGTTGTAGTCCCTGGGGCCAACGTCCTGACTTTC.

This clonotype has more than one count but fewer than ten. The V gene is TRBV12-3 or TRBV12-4, the J gene TRBJ2-3; D possibly uses TRBD1 or TRBD2 (5 bases each). The V and J ends lost 11 bases and 0 bases respectively, with 12 bases between them. The length of the CDR3 is 13 residues. In DNA, the CDR3 is TGTGCCGCCCGGGACCCCAGCACAGATACGCAGTATTTT. This translates into CAARDPSTDTQYF.

This clonotype was recorded at least ten times. The chain couples TRBV7-2 to TRBJ2-1, with D hard to call. V lost 1 base to trimming and J lost 6 bases, with 10 bases between them. The CDR3 runs to 14 residues. Germline V gene sequence: CDR1 SGHTA, CDR2 FQGNSA. CDR3: CASSLGGPLNEQFF. The CDR3, as DNA: TGTGCCAGCAGCTTAGGTGGACCTCTCAATGAGCAGTTCTTC.

The chain has TRBV19 and TRBJ1-4; a weak D match, TRBD1 (6 bases). This CDR3 has 12 amino acids. Trimming removed 8 bases at V and 5 bases at J, with 9 bases between. CDR1 is LNHDA, CDR2 SQIVND, per germline (reference sequence). CDR3 DNA sequence: TGTGCCAGTGGGGGACAAAATGAAAAACTGTTTTTT. Translated: CASGGQNEKLFF.

The sample holds a few counts of this clonotype. CDR3 DNA: TGTGCCAGCAGCTTATCGGGCGGGAGCGGTTACAATGAGCAGTTCTTC. The encoded protein is CASSLSGGSGYNEQFF. The gene calls are TRBV7-2 and TRBJ2-1; 7 bases are a match to TRBD2. V shed 2 bases, J shed 4 bases, and the junction held 8 bases outside the gene matches. This CDR3 spans 16 amino acids. Germline V gene lookup returns CDR1 SGHTA and CDR2 FQGNSA.

This clonotype has a handful of counts. The chain has TRBV12-3 or TRBV12-4 and TRBJ1-1; TRBD1 might be the D (6 bases). The CDR3 covers 14 residues. V lost 4 bases and J lost 1, with 10 bases in between. The CDR3 DNA follows: TGTGCCAGCAGTTCGGGACACGGGAACACTGAAGCTTTCTTT. Amino acid sequence: CASSSGHGNTEAFF.

This sequence joins TRBV6-2 or TRBV6-3 and TRBJ1-1; 10 bases are shared with TRBD1. The trim removed 4 bases at V and 6 bases at J, leaving 8 bases unmatched. This CDR3 is 15 amino acids long. Germline CDR1 and CDR2: MNHEY and SVGEGT. The DNA of the CDR3 is TGTGCCAGCAGTTCGACAGGGGGCAGGAGCTCTGAAGCTTTCTTT. Protein: CASSSTGGRSSEAFF.